These T cell receptor beta chains were read from a single sample in a study of T cells in Graves' hyperthyroidism and ophthalmopathy. MiXCR, run by TCRdb on the multiplex PCR reads, gives a single entry per CDR3 protein. In the table there are a few hundred thousand distinct CDR3 sequences, about a fifth of which are singletons. Sequencing was performed on blood. All receptors derive from a man between 18 and 29 years old with Graves' hyperthyroidism. Both conserved end residues are part of each CDR3. The D gene is left open where the match is weak. Clone size is stated in some rows and not others, as once, few, many or a class when expanded.

v_gene,j_gene,d_gene,abundance,CDR3nt,CDR3aa
TRBV5-5,TRBJ1-1,NA,many,TGTGCCAGCAGCCCCGACCGGACTGAAGCTTTCTTT,CASSPDRTEAFF
TRBV27,TRBJ1-1,TRBD1,NA,TGTGCCAGCAGTGCCTACCCCTTACGACAGGGTAGAGACACTGAAGCTTTCTTT,CASSAYPLRQGRDTEAFF
TRBV19,TRBJ1-2,NA,NA,TGTGCCAGTAGTTTCGGAGGGGATAACTATGGCTACACCTTC,CASSFGGDNYGYTF
TRBV6-1,TRBJ1-5,NA,many,TGTGCCAGCAGTGAACCGGACCTTCCCTATAGCAATCAGCCCCAGCATTTT,CASSEPDLPYSNQPQHF
TRBV30,TRBJ2-2,TRBD1,many,TGTGCCTGGGCCGGGACAGGCTACACCGGGGAGCTGTTTTTT,CAWAGTGYTGELFF
TRBV12-3/TRBV12-4,TRBJ2-5,NA,many,TGTGCCAGCAGTCAACAGGGTTGGGAGACCCAGTACTTC,CASSQQGWETQYF
TRBV12-3/TRBV12-4,TRBJ2-7,NA,few,TGTGCCAGCAGTTTATCAGGGACGCAGTACGAGCAGTACTTC,CASSLSGTQYEQYF
TRBV6-1,TRBJ2-5,TRBD2,once,TGTGCCAGCAGTGAAGTTAGTGGGGGGGGAAGGGAGACCCAGTACTTC,CASSEVSGGGRETQYF
TRBV6-1,TRBJ1-1,NA,few,TGTGCCAGCAGTCTCCCGGGACACATGAACACTGAAGCTTTCTTT,CASSLPGHMNTEAFF
TRBV28,TRBJ1-4,NA,few,TGTGCCAGCAGTTTATTGAAGGAAAAACTGTTTTTT,CASSLLKEKLFF
TRBV10-3,TRBJ1-1,TRBD1,many,TGTGCCATCAGTACGACAGGGGGCAATGAAGCTTTCTTT,CAISTTGGNEAFF
TRBV4-1,TRBJ1-1,NA,many,TGCGCCAGCAGCCAAGACAGGACGAACACTGAAGCTTTCTTT,CASSQDRTNTEAFF
TRBV28,TRBJ2-7,NA,many,TGTGCCAGCAGCCCAACACCGGGATACGCTACTCCCGAGCAGTACTTC,CASSPTPGYATPEQYF
TRBV3-1,TRBJ1-6,NA,NA,TGTGCCAGCAGCCAAGATACTTGGGGGAATTCACCCCTCCACTTT,CASSQDTWGNSPLHF
TRBV11-2,TRBJ2-7,NA,NA,TGTGCCAGCAGCTCCGTAGGTGGGGGTATCCTTGAGCAGTACTTC,CASSSVGGGILEQYF
TRBV12-5,TRBJ1-1,NA,NA,TGTGCTAGTGGTTTGTCAGCAACAGAGAACACTGAAGCTTTCTTT,CASGLSATENTEAFF
TRBV2,TRBJ1-5,NA,NA,TGTGCCAGCAGAAGAGACGGCACCAATCAGCCCCAGCATTTT,CASRRDGTNQPQHF
TRBV28,TRBJ2-2,NA,many,TGTGCCAGCACCTTGGGACACCCAATCGGGGAGCTGTTTTTT,CASTLGHPIGELFF
TRBV6-1,TRBJ2-3,TRBD2,many,TGTGCCAGCAGCCCTAGCGGGGTGGCGACAGATACGCAGTATTTT,CASSPSGVATDTQYF
TRBV7-9,TRBJ1-1,NA,NA,TGTGCCAGCACAATCTACGGGGGAAAGAACACTGAAGCTTTCTTT,CASTIYGGKNTEAFF
TRBV13,TRBJ1-3,NA,many,TGTGCCAGCAGCTCCCTGAGTGAAGGAGACACCATATATTTT,CASSSLSEGDTIYF
TRBV19,TRBJ2-7,NA,NA,TGTGCCAGTAGTATAGGAGTGATTGGCGAGCAGTACTTC,CASSIGVIGEQYF
TRBV11-2,TRBJ2-7,NA,many,TGTGCCATCCTCGCGCCAGGGGGGACCTACGAGCAGTACTTC,CAILAPGGTYEQYF
TRBV11-2,TRBJ1-3,NA,many,TGTGCCAGCAGCTTAGATCGGGATAGACTTACTGGAAACACCATATATTTT,CASSLDRDRLTGNTIYF
TRBV6-5,TRBJ1-3,NA,many,TGTGCCAGCAGTTACTCGATGGGGTTAACTGGAAACACCATATATTTT,CASSYSMGLTGNTIYF
TRBV13,TRBJ1-1,NA,many,TGTGCCAGCAGCCCCCTCTCCCCGGGACGGAGAGTTGTAATGAACACTGAAGCTTTCTTT,CASSPLSPGRRVVMNTEAFF